Listed here is a single T cell receptor (beta chain). In this sample, this clonotype turned up many times. One base away there is no much larger clone; base qualities are not given. From its cysteine to its phenylalanine, the CDR3 spans 15 amino acids. The only DNA kept is the CDR3, 45 bases in frame from the first base. Germline trimming: 5 bases from V, 10 bases from J; junction bases outside gene matches: 10. According to the study, the label for this sample's treatment or condition signals: live attenuated yellow fever vaccine strain. PBMCs were isolated from peripheral blood using a standard Ficoll-Paque protocol. For sorted memory subsets, RNA extraction was done with the RNeasy Micro Kit. This sample is drawn from a study of T cells after yellow fever vaccination (dated by TCRdb to between 2018 and 2020). In the study overall: Staining for CD3, CD45RA, CCR7 and CD95 was used to sort memory subsets (EM, EMRA, CM and Tscm) on a BD FACS Aria III. Blood was collected at multiple timepoints before and after primary and secondary immunization, and bulk PBMC replicates and cell subsets were isolated. The SMART-Seq v4 Ultra Low Input RNA kit was used to prepare libraries from fractions with low cell numbers. Two healthy male donors made up the cohort, one aged 18 to 29 years and the other aged 30 to 40 years. Memory subsets were sorted on days 0, 15 and 45 and at 18 months following primary vaccination, and on days 0, 15 and 45 following the 30-year booster. To track T-cell clones before and after primary and booster YFV17D yellow fever vaccination, bulk TCR alpha and beta repertoires were sequenced longitudinally.

Broader findings and caveats from the paper: A small share of clonotypes occurred in both CD4 and CD8 compartments, likely arising from convergent recombination. Most clones expanded after primary vaccination were re-detected after the booster (about 96% of CD4 and around 88% of CD8), suggesting broad memory maintenance. The secondary T-cell response was found to be weaker but faster than the primary response, with a peak reached on day 5 rather than on day 15. Because the study included only a couple of donors, the extent to which the findings can be generalized is limited. Computational filtering was required because FACS-sorted repertoires could contain abundant contaminating clonotypes from the bulk population. On day 0, almost all vaccine-responding clonotypes were found to be below detection in the sorted memory subsets.

TCR cDNA was synthesized by 5'RACE template switching, through which a universal primer site and unique molecular identifiers were introduced. cDNA synthesis was primed from both the TCR alpha and TCR beta constant segments. Library amplification used two PCR steps, and the second PCR step added sample barcodes and sequencing adapters. Libraries were sequenced on Illumina HiSeq 2500 (2x100 bp) or NovaSeq (2x150 bp). Under the source paper's analysis protocol: MIGEC handled demultiplexing of reads and collapsing into UMI consensus sequences, while MiXCR performed V(D)J alignment. Clonotypes responding to the vaccine were identified with edgeR on replicate PBMC samples, with the criteria of FDR below 0.01 and a log2 fold change above 5 up to day 15. Each bulk clonotype was labeled CD4 or CD8 based on which sequenced repertoire, CD4 or CD8, contained the clonotype at higher abundance. To estimate how each clone was distributed across memory phenotypes, clonotype frequencies in memory subsets were weighted by FACS-sorted cell numbers. The public reads were reanalyzed by TCRdb: fastp trimming at Q25, MiXCR alignment, in-frame beta chains only. Rows with a matching CDR3 protein are joined into one entry that keeps the most common DNA and genes. These V and J calls originate from TCRdb's pipeline instead of the authors' own analysis. The sample data list roughly 30,000 distinct CDR3 sequences, and over 9.5% of these were observed just once. Together, the top ten hold 10% to 15% of the sample.

This sample comprised PBMCs, either bulk or a sorted T-cell subset (CD4+, CD8+, memory, or dextramer-sorted; not recorded which), obtained roughly 14 days after the first yellow fever vaccination. In this chain, TRBV12-3 or TRBV12-4 is recombined with TRBJ1-6, with 8 bases aligning to TRBD1. The receptor was derived from a young man who received the YFV17D yellow fever vaccine. This receptor carries the CDR3 CASSPTGDRSSPLHF. The nucleotide sequence reads as follows: TGTGCCAGCAGTCCGACGGGGGACAGGTCCTCACCCCTCCACTTT.